The T cell receptor beta chain described here comes from a study of identical twins. Germline values: CDR1 SGHRS, CDR2 YFSETQ. The CDR3 loop spans 18 amino acids. The J segment lost 6 bases and the V segment lost 0 bases, leaving 6 bases of the junction unmatched. A universal primer site was incorporated via template switching, and the cDNA contained unique molecular identifiers. Each CDR3 protein gets one entry after TCRdb re-called the 5' RACE reads with MiXCR. The sample carries 200,000 to 250,000 distinct CDR3 sequences, 7.5% recorded once. Study-wide points: Compared with unrelated sharing, twin-shared out-of-frame alpha sequences had more low-probability sequences.

In this sample, this clonotype turned up a few times. Its target is unknown. This sample was also put to use in a study of yellow fever vaccine responses in identical twins.

The sample was memory (CD45RO+) T cells sorted from blood. This receptor was obtained from a woman younger than 35 in good health. The chain joins TRBV5-1 to TRBJ2-1; TRBD2 aligns across 16 bases. The CDR3 DNA follows: TGCGCCAGCAGCTTGGCCCCGGGACTAGCGGGGGGGTTCAATGAGCAGTTCTTC. This gives the protein CASSLAPGLAGGFNEQFF.